The rows below give T cell receptor beta chains drawn from one sample of a study of T cell clones after liver transplantation. Libraries were prepared by immunoSEQ multiplex PCR; TCRdb keeps only in-frame clonotypes and omits some of them. The sample has around 80,000 clones; about 84% are singletons. Material: CD4+ T cells from blood, obtained approximately 3.5 years after liver transplant. These receptors came from a human patient who received a liver transplant. Some T cells may be the graft donor's. Each CDR3 is given with its conserved first and last residue. Each record gives: V gene, D gene, J gene, clone size, CDR3 DNA, CDR3 protein. D genes are given only for firm matches. Expanded clones are given a class, and other clones once, few, many or no size at all.

V gene: TRBV11-3
D gene: TRBD1
J gene: TRBJ1-2
clone size: NA
CDR3 DNA: TGTGCCAGCAGCCGATTTCAGGGACAGGCTAGGGACTATGGCTACACCTTC
CDR3 protein: CASSRFQGQARDYGYTF

V gene: TRBV21-1
D gene: NA
J gene: TRBJ2-6
clone size: few
CDR3 DNA: TGTGCCAGCAGCAAAGATACAGGGGGCGGCTCTGGGGCCAACGTCCTGACTTTC
CDR3 protein: CASSKDTGGGSGANVLTF

V gene: TRBV11-2
D gene: TRBD2
J gene: TRBJ2-1
clone size: NA
CDR3 DNA: TGTGCCAGCAGCTTAGTTACGAGACTAGCGGCCTACAATGAGCAGTTCTTC
CDR3 protein: CASSLVTRLAAYNEQFF

V gene: TRBV2
D gene: NA
J gene: TRBJ2-5
clone size: NA
CDR3 DNA: TGTGCCAGCAGAGGGGACCAAGAGACCCAGTACTTC
CDR3 protein: CASRGDQETQYF

V gene: TRBV2
D gene: TRBD1
J gene: TRBJ2-7
clone size: NA
CDR3 DNA: TGTGCCAGCACTCAGGGACAGAGAATCTACGAGCAGTACTTC
CDR3 protein: CASTQGQRIYEQYF

V gene: TRBV7-8
D gene: TRBD2
J gene: TRBJ2-2
clone size: NA
CDR3 DNA: TGTGCCAGCAGCTTAGGGGGACTAGCGGTTCTATCCGGGGAGCTGTTTTTT
CDR3 protein: CASSLGGLAVLSGELFF

V gene: TRBV28
D gene: TRBD1
J gene: TRBJ2-7
clone size: NA
CDR3 DNA: TGTGCCAGCAGTTCACCGGGACAGGGTATCTACGAGCAGTACTTC
CDR3 protein: CASSSPGQGIYEQYF

V gene: TRBV4-2
D gene: NA
J gene: TRBJ2-2
clone size: NA
CDR3 DNA: TGTGCCAGCAGCCCATCGGCGGGCGCGAACACCGGGGAGCTGTTTTTT
CDR3 protein: CASSPSAGANTGELFF

V gene: TRBV28
D gene: TRBD1
J gene: TRBJ1-1
clone size: NA
CDR3 DNA: TGTGCCAGCAGGGCAGGGGGAGCGTCGGGCACTGAAGCTTTCTTT
CDR3 protein: CASRAGGASGTEAFF

V gene: TRBV2
D gene: TRBD1
J gene: TRBJ1-1
clone size: NA
CDR3 DNA: TGTGCCAGCAGTGAAATCAGGGGGCGATGGACTGAAGCTTTCTTT
CDR3 protein: CASSEIRGRWTEAFF

V gene: TRBV18
D gene: TRBD2
J gene: TRBJ2-7
clone size: NA
CDR3 DNA: TGTGCCAGCTCACCAAGGTTGACGGGAGGATCTCCCAACGAGCAGTACTTC
CDR3 protein: CASSPRLTGGSPNEQYF

V gene: TRBV27
D gene: NA
J gene: TRBJ2-7
clone size: NA
CDR3 DNA: TGTGCCAGCAGTTTAATGGCAGGTTCTTACTACGAGCAGTACTTC
CDR3 protein: CASSLMAGSYYEQYF

V gene: TRBV5-1
D gene: NA
J gene: TRBJ2-1
clone size: NA
CDR3 DNA: TGCGCCAGCAGCAGGACCCTAATACCCTACAATGAGCAGTTCTTC
CDR3 protein: CASSRTLIPYNEQFF

V gene: TRBV5-4
D gene: TRBD2
J gene: TRBJ2-5
clone size: NA
CDR3 DNA: TGTGCCAGCAGCCCCGGACTAGCGGGAGCGGCCCAGTACTTC
CDR3 protein: CASSPGLAGAAQYF

V gene: TRBV19
D gene: NA
J gene: TRBJ2-2
clone size: NA
CDR3 DNA: TGTGCCAGTAGTTTACTCACCGGGGAGCTGTTTTTT
CDR3 protein: CASSLLTGELFF

V gene: TRBV6-1
D gene: NA
J gene: TRBJ1-1
clone size: NA
CDR3 DNA: TGTGCCAGCAGTGACCAGGGTCCCTGGAGCACTGAAGCTTTCTTT
CDR3 protein: CASSDQGPWSTEAFF

V gene: TRBV7-2
D gene: TRBD2
J gene: TRBJ2-1
clone size: NA
CDR3 DNA: TGTGCCAGCAGCTTAGGAGCGGGGTACAATGAGCAGTTCTTC
CDR3 protein: CASSLGAGYNEQFF

V gene: TRBV5-8
D gene: NA
J gene: TRBJ2-7
clone size: NA
CDR3 DNA: TGTGCCAGCAGCTTGGATCGGAGCTCCTACGAGCAGTACTTC
CDR3 protein: CASSLDRSSYEQYF

V gene: TRBV19
D gene: NA
J gene: TRBJ1-2
clone size: NA
CDR3 DNA: TGTGCCAGTAGTATCGGACGCAGTCAGGCCTTCTATGGCTACACCTTC
CDR3 protein: CASSIGRSQAFYGYTF

V gene: TRBV6-6
D gene: NA
J gene: TRBJ1-2
clone size: once
CDR3 DNA: TGTGCCAGCACCCTTACTCCCCGAATAAACTATGGCTACACCTTC
CDR3 protein: CASTLTPRINYGYTF

V gene: TRBV27
D gene: TRBD1
J gene: TRBJ2-1
clone size: NA
CDR3 DNA: TGTGCCAGCAGCCTTATTAGGCAGGGGGTCAATGAGCAGTTCTTC
CDR3 protein: CASSLIRQGVNEQFF

V gene: TRBV7-9
D gene: NA
J gene: TRBJ1-4
clone size: NA
CDR3 DNA: TGTGCCAGCAGCTTAGTCGGGGGGAATGAAAAACTGTTTTTT
CDR3 protein: CASSLVGGNEKLFF

V gene: TRBV29-1
D gene: NA
J gene: TRBJ2-7
clone size: NA
CDR3 DNA: TGCAGCGTTCAAACAGGGAGAGGGCCCTACGAGCAGTACTTC
CDR3 protein: CSVQTGRGPYEQYF

V gene: TRBV28
D gene: TRBD2
J gene: TRBJ2-3
clone size: NA
CDR3 DNA: TGTGCCAGCAGTTTACGGACGACTAGCGGGACTAGCACAGATACGCAGTATTTT
CDR3 protein: CASSLRTTSGTSTDTQYF

V gene: TRBV7-2
D gene: NA
J gene: TRBJ1-2
clone size: NA
CDR3 DNA: TGTGCCAGCAGCTTAAACGCAGGGGCTTATGGCTACACCTTC
CDR3 protein: CASSLNAGAYGYTF

V gene: TRBV7-2
D gene: TRBD2
J gene: TRBJ2-1
clone size: NA
CDR3 DNA: TGTGCCAGCAGCTTAGCGGGAGGGCCCAATGAGCAGTTCTTC
CDR3 protein: CASSLAGGPNEQFF

V gene: TRBV4-1
D gene: NA
J gene: TRBJ2-3
clone size: NA
CDR3 DNA: TGCGCCAGCAGCCAAGATAGGGAAGATACGCAGTATTTT
CDR3 protein: CASSQDREDTQYF

V gene: TRBV28
D gene: TRBD1
J gene: TRBJ1-1
clone size: NA
CDR3 DNA: TGTGCCAGCAGTTCATTAGGGACAGGGGGAAAGGAAGCTTTCTTT
CDR3 protein: CASSSLGTGGKEAFF

V gene: TRBV4-2
D gene: TRBD2
J gene: TRBJ2-7
clone size: NA
CDR3 DNA: TGTGCCAGCAGCCAAGCCTCGGTCGCGGGAGAGGGCGAGCAGTACTTC
CDR3 protein: CASSQASVAGEGEQYF

V gene: TRBV27
D gene: NA
J gene: TRBJ1-4
clone size: NA
CDR3 DNA: TGTGCCAGCAGGAGGGGACCAACTAATGAAAAACTGTTTTTT
CDR3 protein: CASRRGPTNEKLFF

V gene: TRBV5-4
D gene: NA
J gene: TRBJ1-4
clone size: NA
CDR3 DNA: TGTGCCAGCAGCAGGATGGCTAGTGTCGCCCGGGGGGGGGAAAAACTGTTTTTT
CDR3 protein: CASSRMASVARGGEKLFF

V gene: TRBV5-1
D gene: NA
J gene: TRBJ2-5
clone size: NA
CDR3 DNA: TGCGCCAGCAATCGGTGGGAGAAGGGAGAGACCCAGTACTTC
CDR3 protein: CASNRWEKGETQYF

V gene: TRBV5-1
D gene: NA
J gene: TRBJ1-5
clone size: few
CDR3 DNA: TGCGCCAGCAGCTTGGCCGTGGGAGCAGCCCAGCATTTT
CDR3 protein: CASSLAVGAAQHF

V gene: TRBV5-1
D gene: NA
J gene: TRBJ1-2
clone size: NA
CDR3 DNA: TGCGCCAGCAGCTTGTTGACCGGGGCTAACTATGGCTACACCTTC
CDR3 protein: CASSLLTGANYGYTF

V gene: TRBV11-2
D gene: NA
J gene: TRBJ2-1
clone size: NA
CDR3 DNA: TGTGCCAGCAAAATAGACTGGGTCCGGGATGAGCAGTTCTTC
CDR3 protein: CASKIDWVRDEQFF

V gene: TRBV7-2
D gene: TRBD2
J gene: TRBJ2-3
clone size: NA
CDR3 DNA: TGTGCCAGCAGCGGACTAGCGGGAGGGATCACAGATACGCAGTATTTT
CDR3 protein: CASSGLAGGITDTQYF

V gene: TRBV10-3
D gene: TRBD2
J gene: TRBJ2-1
clone size: NA
CDR3 DNA: TGTGCCATCAGTGATCAGCGGGGGAGGAATGAGCAGTTCTTC
CDR3 protein: CAISDQRGRNEQFF